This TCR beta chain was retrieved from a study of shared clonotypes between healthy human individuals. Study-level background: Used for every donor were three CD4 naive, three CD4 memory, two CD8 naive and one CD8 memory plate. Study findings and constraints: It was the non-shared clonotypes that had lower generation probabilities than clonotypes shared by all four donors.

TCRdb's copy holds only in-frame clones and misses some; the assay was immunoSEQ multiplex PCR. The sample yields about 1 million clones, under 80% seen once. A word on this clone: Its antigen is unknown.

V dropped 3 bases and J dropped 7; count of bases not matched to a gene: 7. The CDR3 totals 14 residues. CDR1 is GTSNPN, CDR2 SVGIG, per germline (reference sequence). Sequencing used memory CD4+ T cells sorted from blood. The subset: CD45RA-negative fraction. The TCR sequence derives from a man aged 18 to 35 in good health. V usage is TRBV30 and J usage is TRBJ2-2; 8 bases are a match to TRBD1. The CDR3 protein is CAWRQGATDGELFF. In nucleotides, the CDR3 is TGTGCCTGGAGGCAGGGGGCAACGGACGGGGAGCTGTTTTTT.